These T cell receptor beta chains were read from a single sample in a study of cytomegalovirus exposure and HLA in healthy donors. Only in-frame clones appear in the TCRdb table, and some are missing; sequencing was by immunoSEQ multiplex PCR. The sample has about 160,000 clones, around 69% seen once. Sequenced: PBMCs. The receptors stem from a man in his sixties in good health and CMV-seronegative. CDR3s include the opening cysteine and the closing phenylalanine or tryptophan.

TRBV5-4	CASSPAGTGTFSGNTIYF
TRBV19	CASSPRTGNSNQPQHF
TRBV11-2	CASSLGPGTGLYEQYF
TRBV18	CASSPVRTAATNEKLFF
TRBV7-2	CASSSNSNSPLHF
TRBV7-8	CASTGTGGSPLHF
TRBV4-1	CASSQAELAGEGEQFF
TRBV5-4	CASSHGLAGYNEQFF
TRBV27	CASSPRQDEKLFF
TRBV25-1	CASSGGPPAFNEQFF
TRBV21-1	CASSAASEAFF
TRBV28	CASSLTGAGTQYF
TRBV4-2	CASSQSLTRVSNSPLHF
TRBV5-1	CASSQDRGNTGELFF
TRBV20-1	CSASTGWEQYF
TRBV7-6	CASSLFGVIGGGSYEQYF
TRBV25-1	CASSVQGGNQPQHF
TRBV19	CASNLQGGNQPQHF
TRBV5-1	CASSLLDSMNTEAFF
TRBV6-5	CASRPQGRETQYF
TRBV10-3	CAGRQGVFNEQFF
TRBV5-1	CASSAQAGPEKLFF
TRBV28	CASSLSYQPQHF
TRBV6-5	CASSRRGAVQPQHF
TRBV5-1	CASSLGGIASYNEQFF
TRBV4-1	CASSQSASGGTYEQYF
TRBV9	CASSVGTTGAYEQYF
TRBV4-3	CASSQVRVNQETQYF
TRBV18	CASSPPSSGGQQFF
TRBV14	CASSVTGYEQYF
TRBV7-9	CASSPFSSSYEQYF
TRBV5-1	CASRIGTVAGELFF
TRBV9	CASARGTTGELFF
TRBV9	CASSVGVRYRGSEEKLFF
TRBV11-2	CASSYPGSNTEAFF
TRBV28	CASSLTGTSVYEQYF
TRBV7-2	CASSSTSGSVVGETQYF
TRBV9	CASSAHPLSGTRLTDTQYF
TRBV4-1	CASSQVGAGGTGYTF
TRBV28	CASSLRTGRSPLHF
TRBV11-2	CASSPRGQASTDTQYF
TRBV5-1	CASHETLGTGELFF
TRBV29-1	CSVETGGRGTQYF
TRBV6-5	CASSPGRRGEQFF
TRBV6-5	CASRTSGRGRNIQYF
TRBV27	CASNNRDRELGEAFF
TRBV19	CASSIGTGEADTQYF
TRBV18	CASSPGGGSTDTQYF
TRBV19	CASSIDPSTDTQYF
TRBV28	CASTTSDRGREAFF
TRBV9	CASSPRRGGYTEAFF
TRBV10-2	CASRDMGGAATQYF
TRBV11-3	CASSLGSAASGANVLTF
TRBV6-5	CASSVQPGQGSGYTF
TRBV18	CASSPGHQEAYYEQYF
TRBV7-8	CASSLGLLGQRYQETQYF
TRBV28	CASAVGSSAEQYF
TRBV4-1	CASSQVGISYRENNSPLHF
TRBV6-5	CASSYSSGNQPQHF
TRBV19	CASGSGLPGDTQYF